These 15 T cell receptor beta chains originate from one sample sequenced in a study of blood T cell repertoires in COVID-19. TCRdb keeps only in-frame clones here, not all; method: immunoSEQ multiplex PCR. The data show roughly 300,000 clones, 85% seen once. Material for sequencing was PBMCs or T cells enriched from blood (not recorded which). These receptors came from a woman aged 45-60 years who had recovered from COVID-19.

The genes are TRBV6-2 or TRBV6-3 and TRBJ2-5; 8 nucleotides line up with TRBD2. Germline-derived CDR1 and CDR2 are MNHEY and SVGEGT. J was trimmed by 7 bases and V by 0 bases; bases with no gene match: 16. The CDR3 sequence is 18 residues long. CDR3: CASSYSRFTGLGWVTQYF. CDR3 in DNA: TGTGCCAGCAGTTACTCGAGATTTACGGGACTAGGTTGGGTGACCCAGTACTTC.

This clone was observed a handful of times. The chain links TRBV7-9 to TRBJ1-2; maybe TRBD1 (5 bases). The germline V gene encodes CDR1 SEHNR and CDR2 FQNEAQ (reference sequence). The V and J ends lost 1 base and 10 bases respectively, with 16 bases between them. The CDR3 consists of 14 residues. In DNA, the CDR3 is TGTGCCAGCAGCTTAGAGGGCGGGGGAACTTACTACACCTTC. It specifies CASSLEGGGTYYTF. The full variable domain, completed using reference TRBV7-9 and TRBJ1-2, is DTGVSQNPRHKITKRGQNVTFRCDPISEHNRLYWYRQTLGQGPEFLTYFQNEAQLEKSRLLSDRFSAERPKGSFSTLEIQRTEQGDSAMYLCASSLEGGGTYYTFGSGTRLTVV.

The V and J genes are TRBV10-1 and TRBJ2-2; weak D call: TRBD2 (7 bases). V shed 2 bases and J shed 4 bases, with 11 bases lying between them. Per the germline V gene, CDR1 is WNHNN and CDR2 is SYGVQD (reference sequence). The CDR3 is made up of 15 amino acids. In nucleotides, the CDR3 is TGCGCCAGCAGTGAGGAGGGGGGGAGCACCGGGGAGCTGTTTTTT. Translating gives CASSEEGGSTGELFF.

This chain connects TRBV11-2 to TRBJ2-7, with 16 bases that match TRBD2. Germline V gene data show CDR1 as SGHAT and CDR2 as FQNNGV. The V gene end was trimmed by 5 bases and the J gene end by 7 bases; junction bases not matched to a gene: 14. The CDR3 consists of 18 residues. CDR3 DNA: TGTGCCAGCAGCCTCCCCCTGGGGACTAGCGGGAGGGCTAGGGAGCAGTACTTC. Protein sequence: CASSLPLGTSGRAREQYF.

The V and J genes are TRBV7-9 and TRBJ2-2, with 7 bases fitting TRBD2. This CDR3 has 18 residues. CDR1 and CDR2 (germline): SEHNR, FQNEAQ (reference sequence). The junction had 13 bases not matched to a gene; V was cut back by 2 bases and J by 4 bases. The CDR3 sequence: CASSLRGDSPSGTGELFF. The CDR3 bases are TGTGCCAGCAGCTTACGGGGGGACTCCCCTTCGGGCACCGGGGAGCTGTTTTTT. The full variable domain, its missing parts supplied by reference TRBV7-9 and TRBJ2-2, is DTGVSQNPRHKITKRGQNVTFRCDPISEHNRLYWYRQTLGQGPEFLTYFQNEAQLEKSRLLSDRFSAERPKGSFSTLEIQRTEQGDSAMYLCASSLRGDSPSGTGELFFGEGSRLTVL.

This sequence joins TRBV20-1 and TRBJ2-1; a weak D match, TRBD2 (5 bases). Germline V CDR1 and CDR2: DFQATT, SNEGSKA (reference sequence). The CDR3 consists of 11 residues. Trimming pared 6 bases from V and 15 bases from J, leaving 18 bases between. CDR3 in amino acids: CSARETLTRFF. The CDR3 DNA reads TGCAGTGCGAGGGAAACCCTAACGCGGTTCTTC.

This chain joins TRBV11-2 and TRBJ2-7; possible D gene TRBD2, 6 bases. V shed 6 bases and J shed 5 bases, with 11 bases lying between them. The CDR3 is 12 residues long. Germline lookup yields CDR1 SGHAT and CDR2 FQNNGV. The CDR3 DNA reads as TGTGCCAGCAGATGGTGGGGGGACGAGCAGTACTTC. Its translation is CASRWWGDEQYF.

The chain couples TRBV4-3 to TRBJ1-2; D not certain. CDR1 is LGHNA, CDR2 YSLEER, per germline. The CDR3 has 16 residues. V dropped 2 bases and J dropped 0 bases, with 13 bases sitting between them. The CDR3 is CASSQSSGSSNYGYTF. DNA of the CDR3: TGCGCCAGCAGCCAATCCTCGGGGTCATCTAACTATGGCTACACCTTC.

The CDR3, as DNA: TGTGCCAGTAGTAGTCGGGTCGGCCCAGATACGCAGTATTTT. This encodes CASSSRVGPDTQYF. J is TRBJ2-3 and V is TRBV19; D uncertain. The germline V and J ends were trimmed by 4 bases and 4 bases, with 12 bases remaining between them. CDR1 and CDR2 (germline): LNHDA, SQIVND (reference sequence). The CDR3 length is 14 residues.

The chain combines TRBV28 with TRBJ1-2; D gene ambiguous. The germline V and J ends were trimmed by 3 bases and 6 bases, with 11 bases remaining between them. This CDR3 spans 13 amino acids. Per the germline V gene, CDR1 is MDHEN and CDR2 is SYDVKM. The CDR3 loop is CASSFGPGHGYTF. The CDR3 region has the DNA TGTGCCAGCAGTTTTGGGCCAGGTCATGGCTACACCTTC.

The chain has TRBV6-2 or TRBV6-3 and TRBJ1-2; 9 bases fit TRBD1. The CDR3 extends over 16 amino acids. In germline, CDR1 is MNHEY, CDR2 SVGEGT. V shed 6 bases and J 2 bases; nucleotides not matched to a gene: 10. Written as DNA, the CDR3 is TGTGCCAGCAGCCCTACCGGGACAGGGTTAAACTATGGCTACACCTTC. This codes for CASSPTGTGLNYGYTF.

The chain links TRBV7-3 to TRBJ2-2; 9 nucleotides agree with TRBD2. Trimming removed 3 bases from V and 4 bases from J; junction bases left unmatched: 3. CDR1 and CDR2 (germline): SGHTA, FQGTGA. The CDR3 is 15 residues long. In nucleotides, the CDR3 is TGTGCCAGCAGCTTGTTAGCGGGGGTCACCGGGGAGCTGTTTTTT. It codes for CASSLLAGVTGELFF.

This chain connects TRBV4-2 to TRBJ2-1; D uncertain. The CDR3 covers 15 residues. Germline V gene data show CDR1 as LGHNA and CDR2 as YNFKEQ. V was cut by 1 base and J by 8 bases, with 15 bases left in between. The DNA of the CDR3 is TGTGCCAGCAGCCAAGCGGCCCGGGTATTCGATGAGCAGTTCTTC. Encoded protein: CASSQAARVFDEQFF.

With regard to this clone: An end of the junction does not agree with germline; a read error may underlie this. CDR3 protein: CARSFGAGGGGTEAFF. CDR3 in DNA: TGCGCCCGCAGCTTCGGGGCAGGGGGCGGGGGCACTGAAGCTTTCTTT. The chain uses TRBV5-1 and TRBJ1-1; 8 bases line up with TRBD1. Germline CDR1 is SGHRS and CDR2 is YFSETQ. The CDR3 consists of 16 residues.

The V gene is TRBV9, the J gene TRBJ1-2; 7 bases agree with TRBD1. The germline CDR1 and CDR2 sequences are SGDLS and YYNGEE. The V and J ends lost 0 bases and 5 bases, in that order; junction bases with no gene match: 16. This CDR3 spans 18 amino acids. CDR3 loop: CASSVASTGEGARYGYTF. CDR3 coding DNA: TGTGCCAGCAGCGTAGCTTCCACGGGAGAGGGGGCACGGTATGGCTACACCTTC.